These T cell receptor beta chains were read from a single sample in a study of CD8 T cells in Susac syndrome. In TCRdb, the immunoSEQ multiplex PCR reads were re-called with MiXCR into one record per CDR3 protein. Of about 430,000 distinct CDR3 sequences listed, more than 70% are singletons. Source material: CD8+ T cells from PBMCs. These receptors all stem from a human donor with multiple sclerosis. Both conserved end residues are part of each CDR3. A D gene is named only where the DNA matches it firmly.

d_gene	v_gene	len	j_gene	CDR3aa	CDR3nt
.	TRBV6-1	16	TRBJ2-2	CASSLWTAPSAEELFF	TGTGCCAGCAGCCTTTGGACAGCCCCGAGCGCAGAAGAGCTGTTTTTT
TRBD1	TRBV19	13	TRBJ1-4	CASTGTANEKLFF	TGTGCCAGTACCGGGACAGCTAATGAAAAACTGTTTTTT
TRBD2	TRBV20-1	15	TRBJ2-2	CSAVPGTGGSGELFF	TGCAGTGCAGTGCCCGGGACGGGGGGATCCGGGGAGCTGTTTTTT
.	TRBV18	15	TRBJ2-1	CASSPGGFLRGEQFF	TGTGCCAGCTCACCGGGGGGATTCCTCCGGGGGGAGCAGTTCTTC
.	TRBV19	12	TRBJ2-2	CAAGSNTGELFF	TGTGCCGCTGGGTCGAACACCGGGGAGCTGTTTTTT
.	TRBV2	17	TRBJ2-1	CASKRDLMERESNEQFF	TGTGCCAGCAAAAGGGACCTCATGGAGAGGGAGTCCAATGAGCAGTTCTTC
TRBD2	TRBV12-3/TRBV12-4	17	TRBJ2-1	CASTGTSGDGSYNEQFF	TGTGCCAGCACCGGGACTAGCGGGGATGGCTCCTACAATGAGCAGTTCTTC
TRBD1	TRBV7-9	17	TRBJ1-1	CASSLGIAGQGNTEAFF	TGTGCCAGCAGCTTAGGGATCGCGGGACAGGGGAACACTGAAGCTTTCTTT
TRBD1	TRBV7-7	17	TRBJ2-3	CASSPLDRGTSTDTQYF	TGTGCCAGCAGCCCCTTAGACAGGGGAACTAGCACAGATACGCAGTATTTT
.	TRBV27	13	TRBJ1-2	CASSVDSRYGYTF	TGTGCCAGCAGTGTGGACAGTCGGTATGGCTACACCTTC
TRBD1	TRBV7-9	16	TRBJ2-7	CASSRGTGEMAYEQYF	TGTGCCAGCAGCCGCGGGACAGGGGAGATGGCCTACGAGCAGTACTTC
TRBD2	TRBV5-4	14	TRBJ2-1	CASSLGTSGLEQFF	TGTGCCAGCAGCTTAGGGACTAGCGGGTTGGAGCAGTTCTTC
.	TRBV4-1	15	TRBJ1-4	CASSPKLLWDEKLFF	TGCGCCAGCAGCCCCAAGCTTCTTTGGGATGAAAAACTGTTTTTT
.	TRBV27	13	TRBJ2-7	CASSAGRLYEQYF	TGTGCCAGCAGTGCGGGACGATTATACGAGCAGTACTTC
TRBD2	TRBV6-4	17	TRBJ2-1	CASSDQGTSGSYNEQFF	TGTGCCAGCAGTGACCAAGGGACTAGCGGTTCCTACAATGAGCAGTTCTTC